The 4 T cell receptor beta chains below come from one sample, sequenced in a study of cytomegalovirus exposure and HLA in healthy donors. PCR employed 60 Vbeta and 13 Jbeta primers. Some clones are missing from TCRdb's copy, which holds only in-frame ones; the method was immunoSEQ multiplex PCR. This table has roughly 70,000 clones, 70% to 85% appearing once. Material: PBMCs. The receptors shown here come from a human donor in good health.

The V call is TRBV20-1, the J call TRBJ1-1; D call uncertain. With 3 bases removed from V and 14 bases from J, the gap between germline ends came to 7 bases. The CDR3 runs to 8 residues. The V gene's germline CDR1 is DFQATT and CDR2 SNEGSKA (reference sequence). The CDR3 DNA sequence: TGCAGTGCTAGGCCAGTCTTCTTT. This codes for CSARPVFF.

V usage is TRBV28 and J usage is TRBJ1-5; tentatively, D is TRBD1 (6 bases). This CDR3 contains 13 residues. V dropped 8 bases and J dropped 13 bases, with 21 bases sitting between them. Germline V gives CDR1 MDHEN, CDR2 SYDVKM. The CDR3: CASRGGSGRKQHF. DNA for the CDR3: TGTGCCAGCCGAGGGGGTTCAGGCCGTAAACAGCATTTT.

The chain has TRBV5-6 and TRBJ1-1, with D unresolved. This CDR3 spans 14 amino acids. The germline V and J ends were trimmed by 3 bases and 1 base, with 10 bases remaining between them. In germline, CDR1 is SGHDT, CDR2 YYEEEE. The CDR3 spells CASSSERENTEAFF. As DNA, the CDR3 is TGTGCCAGCAGCTCAGAACGGGAGAACACTGAAGCTTTCTTT. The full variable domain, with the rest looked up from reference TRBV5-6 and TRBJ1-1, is DAGVTQSPTHLIKTRGQQVTLRCSPKSGHDTVSWYQQALGQGPQFIFQYYEEEERQRGNFPDRFSGHQFPNYSSELNVNALLLGDSALYLCASSSERENTEAFFGQGTRLTVV.

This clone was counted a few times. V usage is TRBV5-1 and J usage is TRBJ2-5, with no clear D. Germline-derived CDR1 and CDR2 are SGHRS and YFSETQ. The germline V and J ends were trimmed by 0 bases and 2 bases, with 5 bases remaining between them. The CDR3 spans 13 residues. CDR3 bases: TGCGCCAGCAGCTTGGACAGTCAAGAGACCCAGTACTTC. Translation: CASSLDSQETQYF. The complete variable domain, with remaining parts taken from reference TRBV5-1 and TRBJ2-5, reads KAGVTQTPRYLIKTRGQQVTLSCSPISGHRSVSWYQQTPGQGLQFLFEYFSETQRNKGNFPGRFSGRQFSNSRSEMNVSTLELGDSALYLCASSLDSQETQYFGPGTRLLVL.